A selection of T cell receptor beta chains follows, all from one sample in a study of Graves' ophthalmopathy and Graves' hyperthyroidism. MiXCR was run by TCRdb on the multiplex PCR reads, yielding one entry per CDR3 protein. This sample has about 1.1 million distinct CDR3 sequences; less than 45% occur once, and the top ten carry around 10%. Sequencing was done on a sample of peripheral blood or thyroid tissue (not recorded which). The receptor source for this set is an adult man with Graves' hyperthyroidism. Both conserved end residues are part of each CDR3. The D gene is left open where the match is weak. Only part of the rows carry a size: once, few, many, or a class if the clone is expanded.

>TRBV29-1|.|TRBD1|TRBJ2-2
CSVDRDRARDGELFF
TGCAGCGTTGATCGGGACAGGGCTAGGGACGGGGAGCTGTTTTTT
>TRBV7-3|.|.|TRBJ2-2
CASSRDFPTGELFF
TGTGCCAGCAGCCGGGACTTTCCCACCGGGGAGCTGTTTTTT
>TRBV9|.|TRBD1|TRBJ2-7
CASSLATGVTYEQCF
TGTGCCAGCAGTCTAGCGACAGGGGTAACGTACGAGCAGTGCTTC
>TRBV25-1|.|TRBD1|TRBJ1-2
CATNQGQGSYTF
TGTGCCACCAACCAGGGACAGGGAAGCTACACCTTC
>TRBV19|many|.|TRBJ1-1
CASSTPLGTEAFF
TGTGCCAGTAGTACTCCCCTTGGGACTGAAGCTTTCTTT
>TRBV9|.|.|TRBJ1-3
CASSPSPGNTIYF
TGTGCCAGCAGCCCGTCCCCTGGAAACACCATATATTTT
>TRBV7-8|.|.|TRBJ2-7
CASSLGTAHEQYF
TGTGCCAGCAGCTTAGGGACCGCTCACGAGCAGTACTTC
>TRBV5-4|few|.|TRBJ1-6
CASTHRGSSYNSPLHF
TGTGCCAGCACCCACCGAGGCAGCTCCTATAATTCACCCCTCCACTTT
>TRBV5-1|.|TRBD2|TRBJ2-5
CASSLLPSGRTQETQYF
TGCGCCAGCAGCTTGCTACCTAGCGGGAGGACCCAAGAGACCCAGTACTTC
>TRBV5-1|.|.|TRBJ2-2
CASSLALASNTGELFF
TGCGCCAGCAGCTTGGCCCTGGCAAGTAACACCGGGGAGCTGTTTTTT
>TRBV29-1|many|.|TRBJ1-4
CSVVLGHLGEKLFF
TGCAGCGTTGTTTTAGGACACTTGGGTGAAAAACTGTTTTTT
>TRBV6-1|few|.|TRBJ1-1
CASRRTAGPSNTEAFF
TGTGCCAGCAGGCGGACAGCCGGGCCCTCGAACACTGAAGCTTTCTTT
>TRBV7-9|.|.|TRBJ1-2
CASSNLALEGGYTF
TGTGCCAGCAGCAATCTCGCTCTCGAAGGGGGGTACACCTTC
>TRBV10-2|many|TRBD1|TRBJ1-1
CASSAEYGQGAFRTEAFF
TGCGCCAGCAGTGCCGAATATGGACAGGGGGCGTTTAGGACTGAAGCTTTCTTT
>TRBV10-3|.|.|TRBJ2-5
CAISEVPGQYF
TGTGCCATCAGTGAGGTCCCGGGACAATACTTC
>TRBV29-1|many|.|TRBJ2-6
CSALQGAGANVLTF
TGCAGCGCCTTACAGGGTGCTGGGGCCAACGTCCTGACTTTC
>TRBV7-9|.|.|TRBJ1-1
CASRRGGRGTEAFF
TGTGCCAGCAGAAGGGGCGGGAGGGGCACTGAAGCTTTCTTT
>TRBV28|.|.|TRBJ1-6
CASSLVASNSPLHF
TGTGCCAGCAGTTTAGTAGCGTCGAATTCACCCCTCCACTTT
>TRBV7-9|.|.|TRBJ1-1
CASSPKEGDTEAFF
TGTGCCAGCAGCCCTAAGGAAGGGGACACTGAAGCTTTCTTT
>TRBV14|few|.|TRBJ2-5
CASSSLGPSKETQYF
TGTGCCAGCAGCTCTTTGGGTCCGTCGAAGGAGACCCAGTACTTC
>TRBV2|.|TRBD1|TRBJ1-2
CASSGDRGRNYGYTF
TGTGCCAGCAGTGGAGACAGGGGGCGGAACTATGGCTACACCTTC
>TRBV25-1|.|.|TRBJ1-2
CARGTYGYTF
TGTGCTAGAGGGACCTATGGCTACACCTTC
>TRBV5-1|once|.|TRBJ1-4
CASRTGPSVGEKLFF
TGCGCCAGCCGCACGGGACCGTCGGTTGGTGAAAAACTGTTTTTT
>TRBV20-1|.|.|TRBJ1-2
CSARPKGVRANYGYTF
TGCAGTGCACGACCGAAGGGGGTACGAGCTAACTATGGCTACACCTTC
>TRBV7-9|few|TRBD2|TRBJ2-5
CASSAGLAGGRLETQYF
TGTGCCAGCAGCGCCGGACTAGCGGGGGGGCGGCTAGAGACCCAGTACTTC
>TRBV6-5|few|TRBD1|TRBJ2-6
CASCADRDSGANVLTF
TGTGCCAGCTGTGCCGACAGGGACTCTGGGGCCAACGTCCTGACTTTC
>TRBV25-1|.|TRBD1|TRBJ1-6
CASTTQGGPESPLHF
TGTGCCAGCACAACCCAGGGGGGTCCGGAGTCACCCCTCCACTTT
>TRBV2|few|.|TRBJ1-1
CASSAPLDLEEAFF
TGTGCCAGCAGTGCCCCACTAGACTTAGAAGAAGCTTTCTTT
>TRBV9|.|.|TRBJ2-6
CASSVVGEDTEAF
TGTGCCAGCAGCGTAGTGGGGGAAGACACTGAAGCTTTC
>TRBV12-3/TRBV12-4|many|.|TRBJ1-2
CASSLKRAGYTF
TGTGCCAGCAGTTTAAAGAGGGCTGGCTACACCTTC
>TRBV5-1|.|.|TRBJ2-5
CASTQTSGRETQYF
TGCGCCAGCACCCAAACTTCAGGGAGAGAGACCCAGTACTTC
>TRBV7-2|.|.|TRBJ1-5
CASSLETDGRGVRGNQPQHF
TGTGCCAGCAGCTTAGAGACCGATGGCAGGGGTGTTCGGGGCAATCAGCCCCAGCATTTT
>TRBV4-1|few|.|TRBJ2-7
CASSQDRATAFYEQYF
TGCGCCAGCAGCCAAGATAGGGCCACCGCTTTCTACGAGCAGTACTTC
>TRBV4-3|few|.|TRBJ2-7
CASSPQDRHEQYF
TGCGCCAGCAGCCCCCAAGACAGGCACGAGCAGTACTTC
>TRBV9|many|.|TRBJ1-1
CASSARKGTEAFF
TGTGCCAGCAGCGCCCGCAAGGGTACTGAAGCTTTCTTT
>TRBV29-1|many|.|TRBJ1-1
CSVVLAGTEAFF
TGCAGCGTTGTCTTGGCAGGGACTGAAGCTTTCTTT
>TRBV10-3|.|.|TRBJ2-7
CASSYVQSYEQYF
TGTGCCAGTAGTTACGTACAGTCCTACGAGCAGTACTTC
>TRBV25-1|many|.|TRBJ1-4
CASSDNANVKKLFF
TGTGCCAGCAGTGACAATGCCAACGTGAAGAAACTGTTTTTT
>TRBV4-3|many|.|TRBJ1-3
CASSQKQGNTIYF
TGCGCCAGCAGCCAAAAACAAGGAAACACCATATATTTT
>TRBV19|.|TRBD1|TRBJ2-6
CASSETGTGDSGANVLTF
TGTGCCAGTAGCGAGACAGGGACAGGGGACTCTGGGGCCAACGTCCTGACTTTC
>TRBV29-1|many|.|TRBJ2-5
CSVRGTAILETQYF
TGCAGCGTTCGCGGGACAGCCATCCTCGAGACCCAGTACTTC
>TRBV6-5|few|.|TRBJ2-7
CASKVSGNDEQYF
TGTGCCAGCAAAGTCTCTGGGAACGACGAGCAGTACTTC
>TRBV2|.|.|TRBJ2-7
CARGTGPEQYF
TGTGCCAGAGGAACGGGGCCCGAGCAGTACTTC
>TRBV7-6|.|.|TRBJ2-2
CASSPTGHFYGELFF
TGTGCCAGCAGCCCGACGGGACATTTTTACGGGGAGCTGTTTTTT
>TRBV11-2|.|.|TRBJ1-1
CASSQHRGTFF
TGTGCCAGCAGCCAGCACCGGGGGACTTTCTTT
>TRBV6-6|many|.|TRBJ1-2
CASSETALDYGYTF
TGTGCCAGCAGCGAGACAGCTTTAGACTATGGCTACACCTTC
>TRBV15|few|.|TRBJ2-7
CATSWTAKNSYEQYF
TGTGCCACCAGCTGGACAGCGAAAAACTCCTACGAGCAGTACTTC
>TRBV19|many|.|TRBJ1-2
CASSRPGGDGYTF
TGTGCCAGTAGCAGACCCGGAGGTGATGGCTACACCTTC
>TRBV7-2|.|.|TRBJ2-2
CASSLALGTVTGELFF
TGTGCCAGCAGCTTAGCGCTCGGGACCGTCACCGGGGAGCTGTTTTTT